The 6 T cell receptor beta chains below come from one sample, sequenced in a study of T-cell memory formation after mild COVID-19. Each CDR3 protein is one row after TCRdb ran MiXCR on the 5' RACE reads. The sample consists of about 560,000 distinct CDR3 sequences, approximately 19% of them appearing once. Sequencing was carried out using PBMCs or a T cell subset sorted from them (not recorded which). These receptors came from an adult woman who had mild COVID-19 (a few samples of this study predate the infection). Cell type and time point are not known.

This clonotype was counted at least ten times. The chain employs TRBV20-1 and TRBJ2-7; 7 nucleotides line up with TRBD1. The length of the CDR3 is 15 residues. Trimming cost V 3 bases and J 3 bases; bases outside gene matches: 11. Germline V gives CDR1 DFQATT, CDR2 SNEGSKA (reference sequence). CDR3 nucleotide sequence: TGCAGTGCTAGTCCCATCGGACAGGAAAACTACGAGCAGTACTTC. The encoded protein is CSASPIGQENYEQYF.

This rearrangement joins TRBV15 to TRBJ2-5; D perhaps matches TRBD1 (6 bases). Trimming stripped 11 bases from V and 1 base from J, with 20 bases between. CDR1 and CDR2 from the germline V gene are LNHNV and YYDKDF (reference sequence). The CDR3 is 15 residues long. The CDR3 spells CAERKGQSSQETQYF. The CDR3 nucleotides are TGTGCCGAAAGAAAAGGACAGAGCTCCCAAGAGACCCAGTACTTC.

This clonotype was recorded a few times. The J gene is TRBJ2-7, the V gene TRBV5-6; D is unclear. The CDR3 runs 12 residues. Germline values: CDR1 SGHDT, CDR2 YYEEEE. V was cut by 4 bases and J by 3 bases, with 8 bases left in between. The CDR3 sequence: CASSHDLYEQYF. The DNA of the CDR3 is TGTGCCAGCAGCCATGACCTCTACGAGCAGTACTTC.

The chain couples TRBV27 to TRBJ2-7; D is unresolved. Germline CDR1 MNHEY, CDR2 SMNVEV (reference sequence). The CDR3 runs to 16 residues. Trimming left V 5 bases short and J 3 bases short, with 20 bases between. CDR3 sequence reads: CASSLLSTVPDYEQYF. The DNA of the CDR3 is TGTGCCAGCAGTCTCCTATCCACTGTACCTGACTACGAGCAGTACTTC.

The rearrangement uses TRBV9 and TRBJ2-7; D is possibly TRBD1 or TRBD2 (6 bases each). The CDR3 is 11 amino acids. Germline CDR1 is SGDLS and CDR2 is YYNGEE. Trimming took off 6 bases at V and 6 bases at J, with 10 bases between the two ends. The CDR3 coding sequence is TGTGCCAGCACCTGGGGGGCCGAGCAGTACTTC. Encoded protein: CASTWGAEQYF. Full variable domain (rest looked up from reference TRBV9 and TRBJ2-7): DSGVTQTPKHLITATGQRVTLRCSPRSGDLSVYWYQQSLDQGLQFLIQYYNGEERAKGNILERFSAQQFPDLHSELNLSSLELGDSALYFCASTWGAEQYFGPGTRLTVT.

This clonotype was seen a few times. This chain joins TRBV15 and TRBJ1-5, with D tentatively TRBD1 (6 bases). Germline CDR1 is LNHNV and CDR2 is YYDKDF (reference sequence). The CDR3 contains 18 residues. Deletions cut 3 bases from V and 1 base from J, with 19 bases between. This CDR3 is CATSRDRVTGTSNQPQHF. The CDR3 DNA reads TGTGCCACCAGCAGGGACCGGGTTACAGGGACAAGCAATCAGCCCCAGCATTTT.